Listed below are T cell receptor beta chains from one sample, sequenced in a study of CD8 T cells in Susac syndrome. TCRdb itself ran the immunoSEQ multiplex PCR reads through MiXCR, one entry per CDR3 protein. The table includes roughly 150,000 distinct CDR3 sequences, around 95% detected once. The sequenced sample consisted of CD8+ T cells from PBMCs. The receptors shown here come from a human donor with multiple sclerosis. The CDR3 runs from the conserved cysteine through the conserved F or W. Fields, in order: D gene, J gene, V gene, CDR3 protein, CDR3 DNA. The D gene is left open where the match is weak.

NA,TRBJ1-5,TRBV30,CAWSQDSNQPQHF,TGTGCCTGGAGTCAGGATAGCAATCAGCCCCAGCATTTT
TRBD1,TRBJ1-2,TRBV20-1,CSARGTGNYGYTF,TGCAGTGCCCGAGGGACAGGGAACTATGGCTACACCTTC
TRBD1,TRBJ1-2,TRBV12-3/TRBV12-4,CASSLGQGVNGYTF,TGTGCCAGCAGTTTGGGTCAGGGGGTAAATGGCTACACCTTC
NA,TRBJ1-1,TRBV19,CASKQGTTEAFF,TGTGCCAGTAAACAGGGCACCACTGAAGCTTTCTTT
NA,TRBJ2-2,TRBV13,CASRQGKTNTGELFF,TGTGCCAGCCGTCAGGGGAAAACGAACACCGGGGAGCTGTTTTTT
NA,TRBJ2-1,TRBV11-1,CASSLAWTHWRGKFYNEQFF,TGTGCCAGCAGCTTAGCTTGGACCCACTGGCGGGGAAAGTTCTACAATGAGCAGTTCTTC
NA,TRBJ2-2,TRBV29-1,CSVEGALFQVTGELFF,TGCAGCGTTGAGGGGGCCTTATTTCAAGTCACCGGGGAGCTGTTTTTT
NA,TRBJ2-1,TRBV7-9,CASSWGGDEQFF,TGTGCCAGCAGCTGGGGCGGGGATGAGCAGTTCTTC
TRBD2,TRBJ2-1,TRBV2,CASSELAGGNEQFF,TGTGCCAGCAGTGAATTAGCGGGGGGGAATGAGCAGTTCTTC
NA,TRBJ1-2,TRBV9,CASSVGQNYGYTF,TGTGCCAGCAGCGTAGGGCAGAACTATGGCTACACCTTC
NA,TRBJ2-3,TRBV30,CAWRGSRPLTDTQYF,TGTGCCTGGAGAGGCTCTAGACCTCTCACAGATACGCAGTATTTT
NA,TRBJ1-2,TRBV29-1,CSVENGGYGYTF,TGCAGCGTTGAGAACGGGGGCTATGGCTACACCTTC
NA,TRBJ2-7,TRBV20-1,CSARDEDGIYEQYF,TGCAGTGCTAGAGATGAGGACGGAATCTACGAGCAGTACTTC
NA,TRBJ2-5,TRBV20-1,CSARGMAGPRETQYF,TGCAGTGCTAGGGGAATGGCGGGGCCAAGGGAGACCCAGTACTTC
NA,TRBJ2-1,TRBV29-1,CSVDGDVSYNEQFF,TGCAGCGTTGATGGGGATGTCTCCTACAATGAGCAGTTCTTC